The 22 T cell receptor beta chains below come from one sample, sequenced in a study of blood T cells in healthy people across ages. Then a second PCR, running roughly 7 to 11 cycles, was carried out with a sample-barcoded 5' primer and a J-beta primer mix. Each CDR3 protein gets one entry after TCRdb re-called the 5' RACE reads with MiXCR. Among about 1.6 million distinct CDR3 sequences listed, 30% to 35% were seen once. The sequencing sample was made of blood. These TCRs come from a woman in her thirties in good health.

This chain joins TRBV5-1 and TRBJ2-7; D is possibly TRBD1 (5 bases). The V end was cut by 4 bases, the J end by 5 bases, with 13 bases between. This CDR3 contains 13 residues. Looked up from germline, CDR1 is SGHRS and CDR2 is YFSETQ. CDR3 bases: TGCGCCAGCAGCCAGGGTTTATCGCACGAGCAGTACTTC. Translation gives CASSQGLSHEQYF.

This clonotype has just a few counts. The J gene is TRBJ2-5, the V gene TRBV11-1; D gene uncertain. The germline V gene has CDR1 SGHAT and CDR2 FQDESV (reference sequence). The CDR3 consists of 13 residues. The V end was cut by 5 bases, the J end by 4 bases, with 11 bases between. The CDR3 bases are TGTGCCAGCAGCCTCCATGACCCAGAGACCCAGTACTTC. Protein: CASSLHDPETQYF.

This sequence joins TRBV14 and TRBJ2-2; maybe TRBD2 (6 bases). The CDR3 loop spans 16 amino acids. V lost 1 base and J lost 2, with 11 bases in between. CDR1 and CDR2 from the germline V gene are SGHDN and FVKESK. This CDR3 is CASSQGGTFNTGELFF. DNA for the CDR3: TGTGCCAGCAGCCAAGGAGGGACTTTTAACACCGGGGAGCTGTTTTTT.

The chain combines TRBV18 with TRBJ1-1, with D unclear. V gave up 3 bases and J gave up 3 bases, with 11 bases separating them. This CDR3 has 14 amino acids. Germline V gives CDR1 KGHSH, CDR2 LQKENI. CDR3 DNA sequence: TGTGCCAGCTCACCCCGGGAAGTTTACACTGAAGCTTTCTTT. Encoded protein: CASSPREVYTEAFF.

This clonotype was counted only a few times. V is TRBV7-3 and J is TRBJ2-3; 11 nucleotides agree with TRBD1. The CDR3 is 16 amino acids. V gave up 2 bases and J gave up 6 bases; unmatched junction bases: 7. Germline V gene data show CDR1 as SGHTA and CDR2 as FQGTGA. The CDR3 coding sequence is TGTGCCAGCAGCTTAGCCAGGACAGGGGGCGTCGATACGCAGTATTTT. Translation gives CASSLARTGGVDTQYF.

The chain joins TRBV6-4 to TRBJ2-7, with 9 positions matching TRBD1. The CDR3 is 17 amino acids. Looked up from germline, CDR1 is MRHNA and CDR2 is SNTAGT. Losses at the gene ends were 4 bases for V and 4 bases for J; bases not matched to a gene: 14. For the CDR3, the DNA is TGTGCCAGCAGTGTGATCTTCGGGACAGGGTTCCGATACGAGCAGTACTTC. Translated: CASSVIFGTGFRYEQYF.

The sample holds many counts of this clonotype. The rearrangement uses TRBV29-1 and TRBJ2-7; the D is unclear. The CDR3 length is 11 residues. The ends were cut back, 4 bases at V and 6 bases at J, with 10 bases in the middle. Germline V gene sequence: CDR1 SQVTM, CDR2 ANQGSEA. This chain's CDR3 is CSVGFGREQYF. The CDR3 bases are TGCAGCGTTGGGTTTGGACGCGAGCAGTACTTC.

This rearrangement joins TRBV5-1 to TRBJ2-3; D is uncertain. The CDR3 covers 13 residues. Germline CDR1 reads SGHRS; CDR2 reads YFSETQ. With 1 base removed from V and 4 bases from J, the gap between germline ends came to 7 bases. The DNA of the CDR3 is TGCGCCAGCAGCTTGAGGTCAGCAGATACGCAGTATTTT. Amino acids: CASSLRSADTQYF.

There are many counts of this clonotype. The chain carries TRBV6-6 and TRBJ2-6, with D uncertain. Germline V gene data show CDR1 as MNHNY and CDR2 as SVGAGI (reference sequence). The CDR3 consists of 15 residues. The ends were cut back, 6 bases at V and 4 bases at J, with 13 bases in the middle. The CDR3 DNA follows: TGTGCCAGCAGAAGATGGGGTGTAGGGGCCAACGTCCTGACTTTC. Encoded protein: CASRRWGVGANVLTF.

This clonotype was counted between two and nine times. The chain combines TRBV2 with TRBJ1-2; possible D gene TRBD1, 6 bases. This CDR3 contains 13 residues. Trimming removed 3 bases from V and 6 bases from J, with 11 bases in between. Germline V gene data show CDR1 as SNHLY and CDR2 as FYNNEI. The CDR3 bases are TGTGCCAGCAGTGACTGGGGGGCTGATGGCTACACCTTC. It specifies CASSDWGADGYTF.

A note on this clonotype: A clone one base away is much larger, so this may be a read error. The rearrangement links TRBV20-1 to TRBJ2-3, with a possible D match to TRBD2 (5 bases). The CDR3 consists of 14 residues. Germline V gives CDR1 DFQATT, CDR2 SNEGSKA (reference sequence). The CDR3 nucleotides read TGCAGTGCTAGAAGAGGACCTAGCACAGATGCGCAGTATTTT. Protein product: CSARRGPSTDAQYF.

This chain links TRBV7-9 with TRBJ2-1, with 7 bases that match TRBD1. Looked up from germline, CDR1 is SEHNR and CDR2 is FQNEAQ (reference sequence). This CDR3 spans 15 amino acids. V gave up 5 bases and J gave up 4 bases; unmatched junction bases: 8. CDR3 protein: CASSPEGALYNEQFF. The CDR3 region has the DNA TGTGCCAGCAGCCCAGAGGGGGCTTTGTACAATGAGCAGTTCTTC.

As to this clonotype: A much larger clone sits a single nucleotide away, making a read error possible. CDR3 residues: CSAEGWWDRFQQETQYF. The CDR3 DNA reads as TGCAGCGCTGAGGGGTGGTGGGACAGGTTCCAGCAAGAGACCCAGTACTTC. The V gene is TRBV29-1, the J gene TRBJ2-5, with 8 bases lining up with TRBD1. Per the germline V gene, CDR1 is SQVTM and CDR2 is ANQGSEA. J lost 2 bases, V lost 7 bases, and 18 bases had no gene match. This CDR3 has 17 residues.

The chain recombines TRBV15 with TRBJ2-2; perhaps TRBD1 as D (6 bases). Germline loops: CDR1 LNHNV, CDR2 YYDKDF (reference sequence). V lost 2 bases to trimming and J lost 5 bases, with 15 bases between them. CDR3 length equals 16 residues. CDR3 sequence: CATSRPRGGRTGELFF. Here the CDR3 DNA reads TGTGCCACCAGCAGACCACGAGGGGGTCGAACCGGGGAGCTGTTTTTT.

This clonotype was detected ten times or more. The gene calls are TRBV7-2 and TRBJ2-1; maybe TRBD2 (6 bases). Germline CDR1 and CDR2: SGHTA and FQGNSA. This CDR3 comprises 14 residues. V lost 3 bases and J 7 bases, leaving 13 bases between the germline ends. The DNA for the CDR3 is TGTGCCAGCAGCTTGGTAGGGGCGGGGAATGAGCAGTTCTTC. Protein product: CASSLVGAGNEQFF. Supplemented by reference TRBV7-2 and TRBJ2-1, the full variable domain reads GAGVSQSPSNKVTEKGKDVELRCDPISGHTALYWYRQSLGQGLEFLIYFQGNSAPDKSGLPSDRFSAERTGGSVSTLTIQRTQQEDSAVYLCASSLVGAGNEQFFGPGTRLTVL.

This clonotype was seen a few times. This chain uses TRBV7-2 with TRBJ2-1; tentatively, D is TRBD2 (5 bases). Germline V gives CDR1 SGHTA, CDR2 FQGNSA. Trimming cost V 5 bases and J 3 bases, with 20 bases left between them. The CDR3 extends over 17 amino acids. The CDR3 bases are TGTGCCAGCAGCCCAAGCGGAGTGGAAGGATTCTACAATGAGCAGTTCTTC. Protein: CASSPSGVEGFYNEQFF.

This clonotype has only a few counts. The chain couples TRBV5-1 to TRBJ2-7, with D possibly TRBD2 on 5 matching bases. The length of the CDR3 is 16 residues. Trimming pared 0 bases from V and 0 bases from J, leaving 13 bases between. The germline gives CDR1 SGHRS, CDR2 YFSETQ. CDR3 nucleotides: TGCGCCAGCAGCTTGGGTGGCGGGCGTACCTCCTACGAGCAGTACTTC. Its protein product is CASSLGGGRTSYEQYF. Looking up the rest from reference TRBV5-1 and TRBJ2-7 gives the full variable domain: KAGVTQTPRYLIKTRGQQVTLSCSPISGHRSVSWYQQTPGQGLQFLFEYFSETQRNKGNFPGRFSGRQFSNSRSEMNVSTLELGDSALYLCASSLGGGRTSYEQYFGPGTRLTVT.

The chain employs TRBV29-1 and TRBJ1-1; 11 bases are shared with TRBD1. Germline CDR1 reads SQVTM; CDR2 reads ANQGSEA. The CDR3 sequence is 14 residues long. V lost 3 bases and J lost 7; bases outside the gene matches: 7. CDR3 region: CSVDGDRGSIEAFF. CDR3 sequence (DNA): TGCAGCGTTGATGGGGACAGGGGGTCGATTGAAGCTTTCTTT.

This clonotype was seen a handful of times. The chain couples TRBV7-9 to TRBJ2-1; 11 bases are a match to TRBD2. CDR3 size: 20 residues. J lost 6 bases, V lost 6 bases, and 22 bases had no gene match. Germline lookup yields CDR1 SEHNR and CDR2 FQNEAQ (reference sequence). The CDR3 loop reads CASSLPRFLGTSGAGNEQFF. The CDR3 DNA reads TGTGCCAGCAGTCTACCTCGATTCCTTGGGACTAGCGGAGCTGGCAATGAGCAGTTCTTC.

The chain couples TRBV6-2 or TRBV6-3 to TRBJ2-7; 12 bases match TRBD2. The CDR3 loop spans 16 amino acids. CDR1 and CDR2 (germline): MNHEY, SVGEGT. Trimming cost V 2 bases and J 7 bases; bases outside gene matches: 9. CDR3 region: CASSYDPTSGRGEQYF. For the CDR3, the DNA is TGTGCCAGCAGTTACGACCCGACTAGCGGGAGAGGAGAGCAGTACTTC.

This clonotype was picked up a small number of times. The chain employs TRBV28 and TRBJ1-2; D remains ambiguous. This CDR3 is 13 amino acids long. CDR1 and CDR2 (germline): MDHEN, SYDVKM. Trimming shortened V by 6 bases and J by 2 bases, and 10 bases separated the two germline ends. DNA of the CDR3: TGTGCCAGCAGCGACCCTAACAACTATGGCTACACCTTC. Its protein is CASSDPNNYGYTF.

The chain couples TRBV3-1 to TRBJ1-2; D is unresolved. Trimming cost V 1 base and J 8 bases, with 11 bases left between them. The CDR3 totals 13 residues. CDR1 and CDR2 (germline): LGHDT, YNNKEL (reference sequence). CDR3 in amino acids: CASSQVWVGGYTF. The DNA for the CDR3 is TGTGCCAGCAGCCAAGTGTGGGTAGGAGGCTACACCTTC. The variable domain in full, with the rest retrieved from reference TRBV3-1 and TRBJ1-2, is DTAVSQTPKYLVTQMGNDKSIKCEQNLGHDTMYWYKQDSKKFLKIMFSYNNKELIINETVPNRFSPKSPDKAHLNLHINSLELGDSAVYFCASSQVWVGGYTFGSGTRLTVV.